One and the same sample provided the 25 T cell receptor beta chains below, sequenced in a study of shared clonotypes between healthy human individuals. Sequencing was performed with immunoSEQ multiplex PCR; in TCRdb, only in-frame clones are kept and a portion is missing. This sample has under 750,000 clones, with over 60% found just once. Specimen: memory CD4+ T cells sorted from blood. Subset described: CD45RA-negative fraction. The receptors originated from a young woman in good health.

This chain uses TRBV28 with TRBJ1-2; no clear D. Germline V gives CDR1 MDHEN, CDR2 SYDVKM. Trimming took off 3 bases at V and 8 bases at J, with 10 bases between the two ends. The CDR3 is 12 residues long. The CDR3 is CASSLGHVGYTF. CDR3 in DNA: TGTGCCAGCAGTTTGGGCCATGTGGGCTACACCTTC.

The gene calls are TRBV11-3 and TRBJ1-3; maybe TRBD1 (6 bases). There are 16 residues in the CDR3. Deletions cut 5 bases from V and 0 bases from J, with 14 bases between. From germline, CDR1 is SGHNT and CDR2 YENEEA. This CDR3 reads CASSNNGQYSGNTIYF. The DNA for the CDR3 is TGTGCCAGCAGCAACAACGGACAGTACTCTGGAAACACCATATATTTT.

This clone appeared once. The V and J genes are TRBV30 and TRBJ2-7; D remains unclear. Trimming shortened V by 2 bases and J by 3 bases, and 2 bases separated the two germline ends. The CDR3 runs 10 residues. The germline gives CDR1 GTSNPN, CDR2 SVGIG (reference sequence). The CDR3 DNA is TGTGCCTGGAGTTTCTACGAGCAGTACTTC. Amino acids: CAWSFYEQYF. The full variable domain, rest sourced from reference TRBV30 and TRBJ2-7, is SQTIHQWPATLVQPVGSPLSLECTVEGTSNPNLYWYRQAAGRGLQLLFYSVGIGQISSEVPQNLSASRPQDRQFILSSKKLLLSDSGFYLCAWSFYEQYFGPGTRLTVT.

This clone was detected only once. The V gene is TRBV11-2, the J gene TRBJ2-1; TRBD2 aligns across 7 bases. Germline lookup yields CDR1 SGHAT and CDR2 FQNNGV. The length of the CDR3 is 12 residues. V gave up 3 bases and J gave up 8 bases; unmatched junction bases: 1. This CDR3 reads CASSFRGDEQFF. DNA for the CDR3: TGTGCCAGCAGCTTCCGGGGGGATGAGCAGTTCTTC. The full variable domain, completed using reference TRBV11-2 and TRBJ2-1, is EAGVAQSPRYKIIEKRQSVAFWCNPISGHATLYWYQQILGQGPKLLIQFQNNGVVDDSQLPKDRFSAERLKGVDSTLKIQPAKLEDSAVYLCASSFRGDEQFFGPGTRLTVL.

The V and J genes are TRBV9 and TRBJ2-4; 8 bases line up with TRBD1. CDR3 length: 16 residues. Trimming took 4 bases from V and 3 from J; bases not matched to a gene: 9. In germline, CDR1 is SGDLS, CDR2 YYNGEE. The CDR3 DNA reads as TGTGCCAGCAGCTCCTGGACAGGGAGAGGCAAAAACATTCAGTACTTC. Residues: CASSSWTGRGKNIQYF.

The rearrangement uses TRBV2 and TRBJ1-1; 7 bases fit TRBD1. This CDR3 has 13 amino acids. Germline CDR1 is SNHLY and CDR2 is FYNNEI. J was trimmed by 8 bases and V by 2 bases; bases with no gene match: 5. The DNA for the CDR3 is TGTGCCAGCAGTGAATACTTGACAGGGGAAGCTTTCTTT. Translating gives CASSEYLTGEAFF.

About this clone: A clone one base away is much larger, so this may be a read error. This sequence joins TRBV6-1 and TRBJ1-5; D is undetermined. CDR3 size: 13 residues. V lost 6 bases and J 0 bases, leaving 6 bases between the germline ends. In germline, CDR1 is MNHNS, CDR2 SASEGT. CDR3 nucleotides: TGTGCCAGCAGCTACTATAGCAATCAGCCCCAGCATTTT. Translated, it gives CASSYYSNQPQHF.

This clone appeared once. The V call is TRBV5-1, the J call TRBJ2-7, with 8 nucleotides matching TRBD1. The CDR3 length is 15 residues. Germline CDR1 is SGHRS and CDR2 is YFSETQ. V lost 3 bases to trimming and J lost 4 bases; unmatched junction nucleotides: 9. The CDR3 region is CASSYRETGVYEQYF. CDR3 sequence (DNA): TGCGCCAGCAGCTATCGTGAGACAGGGGTTTACGAGCAGTACTTC.

This rearrangement joins TRBV5-1 to TRBJ2-1; weak D call: TRBD1 (5 bases). The V gene lost 6 bases and the J gene lost 5 bases, with 21 bases spanning the gap. The CDR3 totals 16 residues. CDR1 and CDR2 from the germline V gene are SGHRS and YFSETQ. This CDR3 reads CASTPGWQGRDNEQFF. The CDR3 nucleotides read TGCGCCAGCACCCCGGGCTGGCAGGGCCGGGACAATGAGCAGTTCTTC.

The chain joins TRBV6-1 to TRBJ1-2; D remains ambiguous. The V and J ends lost 4 bases and 4 bases respectively, with 13 bases between them. Germline CDR1 reads MNHNS; CDR2 reads SASEGT. The CDR3 is made up of 14 amino acids. DNA for the CDR3: TGTGCCAGCAGTGCCCTATCGGGGTTCTATGGCTACACCTTC. Its translation is CASSALSGFYGYTF.

This chain joins TRBV4-1 and TRBJ1-2, with 9 bases matching TRBD1. CDR3 length: 16 amino acids. Germline V gene data show CDR1 as MGHRA and CDR2 as YSYEKL. Trimming removed 1 base from V and 5 bases from J; junction bases left unmatched: 8. The CDR3 coding sequence is TGCGCCAGCAGCCAAGCGCGGACAGGGGAAGGATATGGCTACACCTTC. The encoded protein is CASSQARTGEGYGYTF.

The V and J genes are TRBV28 and TRBJ2-5, with D perhaps matching TRBD1 (5 bases). The length of the CDR3 is 13 residues. Germline V gives CDR1 MDHEN, CDR2 SYDVKM. V lost 5 bases, J lost 5 bases, and 12 bases lay in between. The CDR3 reads CASSNPGWETQYF. CDR3 sequence (DNA): TGTGCCAGCAGTAATCCAGGGTGGGAGACCCAGTACTTC.

This clone was detected only once. The rearrangement joins TRBV7-9 to TRBJ2-1; 8 bases are a match to TRBD2. CDR1 and CDR2 from the germline V gene are SEHNR and FQNEAQ (reference sequence). With 1 base clipped from V and 2 bases from J, the junction kept 1 base outside the gene matches. The CDR3 extends over 15 amino acids. The CDR3 bases are TGTGCCAGCAGCTTAGAGGGACTAGCCTACAATGAGCAGTTCTTC. It is translated as CASSLEGLAYNEQFF. Full variable domain (missing parts from reference TRBV7-9 and TRBJ2-1): DTGVSQNPRHKITKRGQNVTFRCDPISEHNRLYWYRQTLGQGPEFLTYFQNEAQLEKSRLLSDRFSAERPKGSFSTLEIQRTEQGDSAMYLCASSLEGLAYNEQFFGPGTRLTVL.

The J gene is TRBJ2-7, the V gene TRBV19; D uncertain. Trimming shortened V by 6 bases and J by 3 bases, and 12 bases separated the two germline ends. The length of the CDR3 is 13 residues. Germline V gives CDR1 LNHDA, CDR2 SQIVND (reference sequence). The DNA of the CDR3 is TGTGCCAGTAGCACCCAGCGAGACTACGAGCAGTACTTC. This encodes CASSTQRDYEQYF. The variable domain in full, completed from reference TRBV19 and TRBJ2-7, reads DGGITQSPKYLFRKEGQNVTLSCEQNLNHDAMYWYRQDPGQGLRLIYYSQIVNDFQKGDIAEGYSVSREKKESFPLTVTSAQKNPTAFYLCASSTQRDYEQYFGPGTRLTVT.

V usage is TRBV6-1 and J usage is TRBJ1-1, with 7 nucleotides matching TRBD1. The CDR3 has 16 amino acids. Germline lookup yields CDR1 MNHNS and CDR2 SASEGT. V gave up 4 bases and J gave up 10 bases; unmatched junction bases: 18. CDR3 residues: CASSGPTSDRPWGAFF. The CDR3 nucleotides read TGTGCCAGCAGTGGACCAACATCGGACAGGCCCTGGGGAGCTTTCTTT.

A few counts support this clone. CDR3 nucleotides: TGTGCCAGCAGCGACCACGGGGTCGGCTACACCTTC. This translates into CASSDHGVGYTF. V is TRBV11-2 and J is TRBJ1-2; D remains unclear. With 5 bases removed from V and 8 bases from J, the gap between germline ends came to 12 bases. Germline lookup yields CDR1 SGHAT and CDR2 FQNNGV. This CDR3 comprises 12 residues.

This clone showed up just a few times. The chain carries TRBV19 and TRBJ2-2; no reliable D call. There are 14 residues in the CDR3. Germline CDR1 LNHDA, CDR2 SQIVND (reference sequence). V was trimmed by 6 bases and J by 4 bases, leaving 12 bases between them. CDR3 sequence: CASRGETGTGELFF. DNA for the CDR3: TGTGCCAGTAGGGGTGAAACCGGCACCGGGGAGCTGTTTTTT.

This chain joins TRBV6-5 and TRBJ1-1; 9 bases align to TRBD1. Germline CDR1 reads MNHEY; CDR2 reads SVGAGI. J was trimmed by 2 bases and V by 7 bases; bases with no gene match: 8. The CDR3 spans 15 residues. The CDR3 loop is CASIPTGGRNTEAFF. The CDR3 DNA is TGTGCCAGCATTCCAACAGGGGGCCGTAACACTGAAGCTTTCTTT.

This clone was recorded a few times. The genes are TRBV28 and TRBJ2-1; tentatively, D is TRBD2 (5 bases). Trimming cost V 4 bases and J 6 bases, with 16 bases left between them. The CDR3 contains 15 residues. Germline loops: CDR1 MDHEN, CDR2 SYDVKM. This CDR3 reads CASSSDSPGSNEQFF. CDR3 bases: TGTGCCAGCAGTTCCGACTCCCCGGGGTCCAATGAGCAGTTCTTC.

A few counts support this clone. V and J are TRBV4-1 and TRBJ2-5; 10 nucleotides agree with TRBD2. J lost 5 bases, V lost 5 bases, and 8 bases had no gene match. The germline V gene has CDR1 MGHRA and CDR2 YSYEKL. The CDR3 totals 15 residues. The CDR3 spells CASSFTGTSDETQYF. The CDR3, as DNA: TGCGCCAGCAGCTTCACCGGGACTAGCGATGAGACCCAGTACTTC.

In DNA form, the CDR3 reads TGTGCCAGTAGACCCGGAAGGACTGCCTCCCCTCGTGAGCAGTACTTC. The encoded protein is CASRPGRTASPREQYF. V gene TRBV19 combines with J gene TRBJ2-7, with D maybe TRBD2 (5 bases). The CDR3 length is 16 residues. Trimming cost V 6 bases and J 7 bases, with 25 bases left between them. In germline, CDR1 is LNHDA, CDR2 SQIVND (reference sequence).

The chain links TRBV5-1 to TRBJ2-2, with 7 bases identical to TRBD1. The junction had 6 bases not matched to a gene; V was cut back by 2 bases and J by 2 bases. Per the germline V gene, CDR1 is SGHRS and CDR2 is YFSETQ. CDR3 length: 16 amino acids. CDR3 nucleotides: TGCGCCAGCAGCTTTTCGACAGGGTCAAACACCGGGGAGCTGTTTTTT. This sequence encodes CASSFSTGSNTGELFF.

The rearrangement joins TRBV6-6 to TRBJ2-1; no reliable D call. Germline V CDR1 and CDR2: MNHNY, SVGAGI (reference sequence). This CDR3 comprises 14 residues. The V and J ends lost 6 bases and 4 bases respectively, with 13 bases between them. The CDR3 loop reads CASRSIGLYNEQFF. The CDR3 bases are TGTGCCAGCAGGTCTATTGGGCTATACAATGAGCAGTTCTTC.

The chain uses TRBV4-1 and TRBJ1-1; the D is unclear. In germline, CDR1 is MGHRA, CDR2 YSYEKL. This CDR3 region has 15 residues. Trimming pared 0 bases from V and 3 bases from J, leaving 11 bases between. Here the CDR3 reads CASSQEPRIYTEAFF. The CDR3 DNA sequence: TGCGCCAGCAGCCAAGAACCCCGAATATACACTGAAGCTTTCTTT.

The V gene is TRBV28, the J gene TRBJ1-2; 8 nucleotides align to TRBD1. The CDR3 length is 13 residues. Trimming took 5 bases from V and 4 from J; bases not matched to a gene: 3. Germline CDR1 and CDR2: MDHEN and SYDVKM. CDR3 bases: TGTGCCAGCAGTGAAGGACAGGGCTATGGCTACACCTTC. Translation gives CASSEGQGYGYTF.